This T cell receptor beta chain was sequenced during a study of T cell clusters in autoimmune cytopenias. Study-level information: Per sample, median TRB depth was about 48,000 reads, yielding a median roughly 2,200 distinct clonotypes.

This clonotype shows up as medium-sized by frequency. The CDR3 is made up of 15 amino acids. CDR1 and CDR2 (germline): SGHVS, FNYEAQ. Multiplex touch-down PCR amplified TRB using TRB-A and TRB-B pools in one tube. TCRdb reanalyzed the multiplex PCR reads and collapses them to one entry per CDR3 protein, without DNA. The sample table sets out some 8,400 distinct CDR3 sequences. TRB was amplified from approximately 230 ng of peripheral blood genomic DNA per sample. Sequenced: peripheral blood. This sequence joins TRBV7-6 and TRBJ1-5. The receptor comes from a human donor with an autoimmune cytopenia or autoimmune hepatitis (not recorded which). CDR3 amino acids: CASSSSDGSNQPQHF.